This T cell receptor beta chain originates from a study of T cell repertoires in cytomegalovirus infection. Across the study: Both a matching HLA type and CMV infection were indicated by public TCR beta signatures. Study-level results: HLA-C-restricted, CMV-specific TCR beta clonotypes were dominant ex vivo.

CDR3 length: 15 amino acids. Germline assignment: CDR1 SGHAT and CDR2 FQDESV (reference sequence). V was pared by 5 bases and J by 7 bases, with 20 bases between. This clonotype came up many times. Its matching antigen is unknown. TCRdb re-analysed the reads in MiXCR, keeping a single row per CDR3 protein. In the table there are nearly 550,000 distinct CDR3 sequences, approximately 15% of which are singletons. The V and J genes are TRBV11-1 and TRBJ1-2; no clear D gene. The sample consisted of CD8+ T cells from PBMCs. The TCR sequence derives from a human donor in good health (CMV status not recorded). Some clones in this sample may be carry-over from other donors' samples. CDR3 nucleotide sequence: TGTGCCAGCAGCGGTGGCGTTGTAGATTATCGTGGCTACACCTTC. Translating it yields CASSGGVVDYRGYTF.